In this sample, the clone carrying this T cell receptor beta chain turned up many times. Antigen: not known. The data were obtained in a study of T cells in Graves' hyperthyroidism and ophthalmopathy. V lost 6 bases and J lost 4; bases outside the gene matches: 8. This CDR3 has 15 residues. CDR1 is MNHEY and CDR2 is SVGAGI in the germline V gene. RNA transcripts gave rise to amplified TCR beta CDR3 regions. Carried out on the TCR CDR3, a first-round RT-PCR used the HTBI primer set. TCRdb processed the multiplex PCR reads anew with MiXCR; each CDR3 protein has one entry. The sample shows roughly 510,000 distinct CDR3 sequences, less than 25% of them seen only once. Findings and limits, study-wide: Most thyroid clonotypes with frequency above 0.001 were detected in blood.

The receptor was derived from a man between 18 and 29 years old with Graves' hyperthyroidism. The V gene is TRBV6-5, the J gene TRBJ2-2, with 7 bases matching TRBD1. The specimen was blood. CDR3 nucleotides: TGTGCCAGCAGACGTACAGGGGCTGGCACCGGGGAGCTGTTTTTT. It translates to CASRRTGAGTGELFF.